Shown below are 28 T cell receptor beta chains from a single sample sequenced in a study of OX40 agonist ivuxolimab in advanced cancers. TCRdb keeps only in-frame clones here, not all; method: immunoSEQ multiplex PCR. The sample has 55,000 to 70,000 clones, around four fifths seen once; the top ten hold 11%. The sample in question was CD4+ or CD8+ T cells sorted from blood, obtained in a trial of the OX40 agonist ivuxolimab. The source is an adult with an advanced solid tumor such as melanoma, head and neck, liver or kidney cancer.

The rearrangement links TRBV6-5 to TRBJ1-1; D not certain. This CDR3 has 16 residues. Germline V gene lookup returns CDR1 MNHEY and CDR2 SVGAGI. V lost 2 bases and J 1 base, leaving 14 bases between the germline ends. CDR3 in DNA: TGTGCCAGCAGTTACACAATCACAGCCGAGAACACTGAAGCTTTCTTT. This encodes CASSYTITAENTEAFF.

V and J are TRBV28 and TRBJ1-5; no firm D call. The length of the CDR3 is 15 residues. V lost 5 bases to trimming and J lost 3 bases, with 14 bases between them. CDR1 and CDR2 from the germline V gene are MDHEN and SYDVKM. This chain's CDR3 is CASSPSWLANQPQHF. In DNA form, the CDR3 reads TGTGCCAGCAGTCCCTCCTGGTTGGCCAATCAGCCCCAGCATTTT. Drawing the rest from reference TRBV28 and TRBJ1-5, the complete variable domain is DVKVTQSSRYLVKRTGEKVFLECVQDMDHENMFWYRQDPGLGLRLIYFSYDVKMKEKGDIPEGYSVSREKKERFSLILESASTNQTSMYLCASSPSWLANQPQHFGDGTRLSIL.

This clone has a handful of counts. The chain links TRBV28 to TRBJ2-7, with a possible D match to TRBD2 (6 bases). The ends were cut back, 4 bases at V and 3 bases at J, with 19 bases in the middle. The CDR3 runs 16 residues. Germline CDR1 is MDHEN and CDR2 is SYDVKM. The CDR3 sequence is CASSSSGGVTFYEQYF. The DNA of the CDR3 is TGTGCCAGCAGTTCCTCGGGCGGGGTGACCTTCTACGAGCAGTACTTC.

This clone showed up just once. V and J are TRBV5-1 and TRBJ1-2; TRBD1 agrees at 8 bases. Germline trimming cut 5 bases from V and 10 bases from J; bases unmatched to any gene: 10. The CDR3 covers 13 residues. Germline V gives CDR1 SGHRS, CDR2 YFSETQ. CDR3 coding DNA: TGCGCCAGCAGTTCGGGACAGGCTAGTCTCTACACCTTC. It translates to CASSSGQASLYTF.

The chain has TRBV7-9 and TRBJ2-5; no firm D call. This CDR3 region has 16 residues. Germline-derived CDR1 and CDR2 are SEHNR and FQNEAQ (reference sequence). Trimming took 0 bases from V and 0 from J, leaving 11 bases between them. CDR3 sequence (DNA): TGTGCCAGCAGCTTAGCGCGAGGATCCCACCAAGAGACCCAGTACTTC. It specifies CASSLARGSHQETQYF.

This chain links TRBV10-3 with TRBJ1-1; TRBD1 matches at 9 bases. This CDR3 region has 14 residues. V gave up 6 bases and J gave up 1 base; unmatched junction bases: 3. The germline V gene encodes CDR1 ENHRY and CDR2 SYGVKD. The CDR3 DNA reads TGTGCCATCAGGACAGGGGGTGAGAACACTGAAGCTTTCTTT. Protein product: CAIRTGGENTEAFF.

The chain is built from TRBV25-1 and TRBJ2-5; 7 nucleotides line up with TRBD2. The CDR3 has 13 residues. Germline V lookup: CDR1 MGHDK, CDR2 SYGVNS. J gave up 5 bases and V 6 bases, and 6 bases lay outside the gene matches. The CDR3 nucleotides read TGTGCCAGCAGAGGACTAGTCCATGAGACCCAGTACTTC. Encoded protein: CASRGLVHETQYF.

This clone occurred once. The J gene is TRBJ2-7, the V gene TRBV2; D is perhaps TRBD2 (6 bases). This CDR3 is built from 13 residues. Trimming cost V 7 bases and J 3 bases, with 13 bases left between them. Germline CDR1 and CDR2: SNHLY and FYNNEI. CDR3 in amino acids: CASTATDYYEQYF. CDR3 DNA: TGTGCCAGCACAGCGACGGACTACTACGAGCAGTACTTC.

The chain uses TRBV28 and TRBJ2-7, with D tentatively TRBD1 (6 bases). The CDR3 consists of 12 residues. V was trimmed by 4 bases and J by 5 bases, leaving 9 bases between them. From germline, CDR1 is MDHEN and CDR2 SYDVKM. CDR3 sequence: CASSYRTDEQYF. DNA of the CDR3: TGTGCCAGCAGTTACAGGACAGACGAGCAGTACTTC.

This chain links TRBV19 with TRBJ2-7; TRBD2 agrees at 10 bases. This CDR3 spans 17 amino acids. Germline loops: CDR1 LNHDA, CDR2 SQIVND (reference sequence). Losses at the gene ends were 3 bases for V and 3 bases for J; bases not matched to a gene: 11. CDR3 DNA: TGTGCCAGTAGTATGGGGGCTAGCGGGAGTCTCGGCTACGAGCAGTACTTC. This translates into CASSMGASGSLGYEQYF.

The chain is built from TRBV27 and TRBJ1-5; perhaps TRBD1 as D (5 bases). Per the germline V gene, CDR1 is MNHEY and CDR2 is SMNVEV (reference sequence). The CDR3 length is 15 residues. V gave up 8 bases and J gave up 5 bases, with 19 bases separating them. The CDR3 loop reads CASQTFRDRDQPQHF. The CDR3 nucleotides read TGTGCCAGCCAAACCTTCCGGGACCGAGATCAGCCCCAGCATTTT.

The chain carries TRBV4-1 and TRBJ1-1; possibly TRBD1 for D (6 bases). This CDR3 region has 13 residues. The germline V gene has CDR1 MGHRA and CDR2 YSYEKL. V was shortened by 4 bases and J by 5 bases, with 11 bases between the two germline ends. The CDR3 DNA follows: TGCGCCAGCAGCCGGGGGGCCTCTACTGAAGCTTTCTTT. Translated, it gives CASSRGASTEAFF.

The chain has TRBV4-2 and TRBJ2-3, with D perhaps matching TRBD1 (5 bases). The CDR3 runs 16 residues. From germline, CDR1 is LGHNA and CDR2 YNFKEQ. Trimming took 0 bases from V and 4 from J, leaving 14 bases between them. For the CDR3, the DNA is TGTGCCAGCAGCCAAGATTTAAGGGGCCAGGCAGATACGCAGTATTTT. Its translation: CASSQDLRGQADTQYF.

The chain couples TRBV6-5 to TRBJ1-3; the match to TRBD1 covers 7 bases. CDR3 length equals 15 residues. V shed 7 bases, J shed 2 bases, and the junction held 8 bases outside the gene matches. The germline CDR1 and CDR2 sequences are MNHEY and SVGAGI. CDR3 coding DNA: TGTGCCAGCAAACAACAGGGGAGCCCTGGAAACACCATATATTTT. Encoded protein: CASKQQGSPGNTIYF.

The rearrangement links TRBV15 to TRBJ1-4; 7 positions agree with TRBD1. This CDR3 has 16 residues. The V gene end was trimmed by 4 bases and the J gene end by 3 bases; junction bases not matched to a gene: 8. CDR1 and CDR2 from the germline V gene are LNHNV and YYDKDF (reference sequence). The CDR3 protein is CATSTTGFQPNEKLFF. In DNA form, the CDR3 reads TGTGCCACCAGCACGACAGGGTTTCAACCTAATGAAAAACTGTTTTTT. Full variable domain (rest looked up from reference TRBV15 and TRBJ1-4): DAMVIQNPRYQVTQFGKPVTLSCSQTLNHNVMYWYQQKSSQAPKLLFHYYDKDFNNEADTPDNFQSRRPNTSFCFLDIRSPGLGDTAMYLCATSTTGFQPNEKLFFGSGTQLSVL.

The chain carries TRBV7-9 and TRBJ2-7; D possibly matches TRBD1 or TRBD2 (6 bases each). Germline loops: CDR1 SEHNR, CDR2 FQNEAQ (reference sequence). The CDR3 has 14 residues. Trimming took off 5 bases at V and 6 bases at J, with 17 bases between the two ends. The CDR3 region has the DNA TGTGCCAGCAGCCGGAGGGGGATCCGGGCCGAGCAGTACTTC. Translation: CASSRRGIRAEQYF.

The genes are TRBV6-5 and TRBJ1-5, with TRBD1 matching over 7 bases. V dropped 5 bases and J dropped 6; count of bases not matched to a gene: 7. CDR3 length equals 14 residues. Germline V lookup: CDR1 MNHEY, CDR2 SVGAGI. The CDR3 loop reads CASSLTGSGQPQHF. CDR3 nucleotides: TGTGCCAGCAGTCTGACAGGGTCCGGTCAGCCCCAGCATTTT.

CDR3 sequence (DNA): TGTGCCAGCAGTGAGCGGGTTACCGGGGAGCTGTTTTTT. Translated: CASSERVTGELFF. V usage is TRBV2 and J usage is TRBJ2-2, with D possibly TRBD2 on 5 matching bases. V was cut by 3 bases and J by 5 bases, with 7 bases left in between. The germline gives CDR1 SNHLY, CDR2 FYNNEI. The CDR3 length is 13 residues. Complete variable domain (other parts from reference TRBV2 and TRBJ2-2): EPEVTQTPSHQVTQMGQEVILRCVPISNHLYFYWYRQILGQKVEFLVSFYNNEISEKSEIFDDQFSVERPDGSNFTLKIRSTKLEDSAMYFCASSERVTGELFFGEGSRLTVL.

The rearrangement uses TRBV7-9 and TRBJ1-4; TRBD1 matches 8 bases. CDR1 and CDR2 from the germline V gene are SEHNR and FQNEAQ (reference sequence). The V segment lost 1 base and the J segment 8 bases; nucleotides outside the gene matches: 9. The CDR3 spans 16 residues. For the CDR3, the DNA is TGTGCCAGCAGCTTAGGAGTAGGACAGGGAGGAGAAAAACTGTTTTTT. As protein: CASSLGVGQGGEKLFF.

DNA for the CDR3: TGTGCCAGCAGCCCGGACAGCAACACTGAAGCTTTCTTT. The encoded protein is CASSPDSNTEAFF. The J gene is TRBJ1-1, the V gene TRBV5-8; tentative D call: TRBD1 (6 bases). V was shortened by 4 bases and J by 2 bases, with 9 bases between the two germline ends. The germline V gene encodes CDR1 SGHTS and CDR2 YDEGEE. The CDR3 covers 13 residues.

The chain combines TRBV2 with TRBJ1-1; 8 bases map to TRBD1. Trimming took 9 bases from V and 7 from J; bases not matched to a gene: 7. The germline V gene has CDR1 SNHLY and CDR2 FYNNEI. This CDR3 comprises 12 residues. The CDR3 coding sequence is TGTGCCAGGACAGGGGATGTGGGTGAAGCTTTCTTT. This sequence encodes CARTGDVGEAFF.

This clone is a singleton in its sample. This chain joins TRBV7-9 and TRBJ1-2; no definite D call. Between the trimmed V and J ends, which lost 0 bases and 4 bases, there was a span of 15 bases. The CDR3 runs to 16 residues. Per germline, CDR1 SEHNR and CDR2 FQNEAQ (reference sequence). The CDR3 region has the DNA TGTGCCAGCAGCTTAGCGGGCAGCGACGAAACCTATGGCTACACCTTC. It yields the protein CASSLAGSDETYGYTF. The full variable domain, completed using reference TRBV7-9 and TRBJ1-2, is DTGVSQNPRHKITKRGQNVTFRCDPISEHNRLYWYRQTLGQGPEFLTYFQNEAQLEKSRLLSDRFSAERPKGSFSTLEIQRTEQGDSAMYLCASSLAGSDETYGYTFGSGTRLTVV.

This sequence joins TRBV5-5 and TRBJ2-7; weak D call: TRBD1 (6 bases). V was pared by 4 bases and J by 6 bases, with 20 bases between. Germline assignment: CDR1 SGHKS and CDR2 YYEKEE (reference sequence). This CDR3 contains 15 residues. The CDR3 loop is CASSTYRVPPFEQYF. The CDR3 nucleotides are TGTGCCAGCAGCACCTACAGGGTTCCCCCCTTCGAGCAGTACTTC.

V and J are TRBV29-1 and TRBJ2-7; D is unclear. The germline CDR1 and CDR2 sequences are SQVTM and ANQGSEA. The CDR3 consists of 12 residues. Between the trimmed V and J ends, which lost 3 bases and 0 bases, there was a span of 6 bases. CDR3 sequence reads: CSVDLGSYEQYF. The CDR3, as DNA: TGCAGCGTTGATCTGGGCTCCTACGAGCAGTACTTC.

The V gene is TRBV4-2, the J gene TRBJ2-5; D call uncertain. Germline V gives CDR1 LGHNA, CDR2 YNFKEQ. V lost 1 base, J lost 4 bases, and 4 bases lay in between. The CDR3 runs to 12 residues. CDR3 in DNA: TGTGCCAGCAGCCAAGTGAGAGAGACCCAGTACTTC. Translating it yields CASSQVRETQYF.

This chain uses TRBV6-4 with TRBJ2-1; 10 nucleotides match TRBD1. The trim removed 5 bases at V and 4 bases at J, leaving 5 bases unmatched. The CDR3 sequence is 15 residues long. CDR1 is MRHNA and CDR2 is SNTAGT in the germline V gene. CDR3 sequence (DNA): TGTGCCAGCAGTCTAGGGACAGGGGTATACAATGAGCAGTTCTTC. Translating gives CASSLGTGVYNEQFF.

The V and J genes are TRBV10-1 and TRBJ2-4; 10 nucleotides match TRBD1. V shed 3 bases and J 0 bases; nucleotides not matched to a gene: 8. Per the germline V gene, CDR1 is WNHNN and CDR2 is SYGVQD (reference sequence). CDR3 length: 18 amino acids. The CDR3 DNA reads TGCGCCAGCAGTGATGGACAGGGGGGATACCTAGCCAAAAACATTCAGTACTTC. Its protein is CASSDGQGGYLAKNIQYF.

This clone ranks as medium-sized. The chain combines TRBV29-1 with TRBJ2-1; D gene uncertain. Germline V gives CDR1 SQVTM, CDR2 ANQGSEA. Trimming stripped 3 bases from V and 4 bases from J, with 19 bases between. The CDR3 has 16 residues. DNA of the CDR3: TGCAGCGTTGATCAGGTCGGGCAGGAGTCGTACAATGAGCAGTTCTTC. Translating it yields CSVDQVGQESYNEQFF.